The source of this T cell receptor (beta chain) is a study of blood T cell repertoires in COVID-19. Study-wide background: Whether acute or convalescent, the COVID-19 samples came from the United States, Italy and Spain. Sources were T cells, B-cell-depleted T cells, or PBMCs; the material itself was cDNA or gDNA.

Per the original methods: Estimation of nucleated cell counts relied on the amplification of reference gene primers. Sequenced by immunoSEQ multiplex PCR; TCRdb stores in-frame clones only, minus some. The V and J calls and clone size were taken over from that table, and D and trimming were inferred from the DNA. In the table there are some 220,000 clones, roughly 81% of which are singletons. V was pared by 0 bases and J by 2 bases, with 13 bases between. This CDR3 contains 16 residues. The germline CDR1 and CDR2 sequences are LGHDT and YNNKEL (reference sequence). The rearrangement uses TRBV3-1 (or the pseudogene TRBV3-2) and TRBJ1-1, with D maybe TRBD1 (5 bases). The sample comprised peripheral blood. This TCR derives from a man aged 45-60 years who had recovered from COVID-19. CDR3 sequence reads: CASSQDWWGQNTEAFF. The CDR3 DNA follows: TGTGCCAGCAGCCAAGATTGGTGGGGCCAAAACACTGAAGCTTTCTTT.